This record covers a single T cell receptor (beta chain). It lacks a known antigen. No much larger clone exists at a distance of one base, and base qualities are not known. TCR CDR3 regions were amplified from genomic DNA by multiplex PCR using the deep immunoSEQ assay. For each cell subset, the extracted genomic DNA was distributed evenly across all wells of several immunoSEQ 96-well plates, and each plate served as one replicate. For sorted subsets, 150 to 250 ng of genomic DNA, equivalent to roughly 30,000 T cell genomes, went into each replicate PCR. The purified libraries were quantified using a Qubit 3.0 fluorometer, sized with a Bioanalyzer 2100, and then quantified again using the KAPA Library Quantification kit. Every immunoSEQ 96-well plate was sequenced on a separate single-read 150-cycle Illumina NextSeq 550 flow cell. In the paper's pipeline: Because only junctional sequences without quality scores were contained in the immunoSEQ output, filtering matching that applied to full-length reads could not be performed. Sequences were annotated with PyIR, a Python wrapper for IgBLAST v1.9, using IMGT germline references to assign V/J genes and CDR3. Any read was removed if the V/J assignment was weak (E-value above 1e-6), the CDR3 was missing, or the read contained stop codons, out-of-frame junctions, or ambiguous translated residues. A V3J clonotype was defined by an identical inferred V gene, J gene, and CDR3 amino acid sequence. The percentage overlap between two repertoires was calculated by dividing the number of shared unique clonotypes by the size of the smaller repertoire. Three approaches were used to assess repertoire richness: RTK rarefaction, the Chao1 estimator, and Recon v2.1 estimates of unobserved clonotypes. Generation probabilities for all TCRbeta clonotypes obtained by the gDNA method from a handful of donors were computed using OLGA. The table was pulled from immuneACCESS by TCRdb, which kept in-frame rearrangements only. Such tables lose some clones; where checked, under half of the loss comes from unresolved V genes, and the rest has no known cause. V, J and clone size derive from that table, while D and trimming were established from the DNA sequence. Recorded for this sample are a few million clones; approximately 96% of them occurred a single time. The top ten clones comprise roughly 0.13% of the sample.

The data originate from a study of shared clonotypes between healthy human individuals (dated by TCRdb to 2018 to 2020). About the full investigation: Three men and a couple of women, aged 18 to 49 years, made up the cohort. For each donor, CD4 naive and CD4 memory were each run on three plates, CD8 naive on two plates, and CD8 memory on one plate. The study deeply sequenced blood TCR repertoires of about 5 healthy adults to estimate repertoire size and the extent of clonotype sharing between individuals. To increase sequencing depth and limit assay-specific biases, different laboratories used diverse techniques to prepare libraries and sequence TCR repertoires. Per donor, leukapheresis produced somewhere between about 0.94 and 9.5 billion PBMCs.

Donors were healthy HIV-negative adults with no recently reported acute infections or vaccinations. Every donor was a Caucasian adult living in Nashville, Tennessee, USA. CD4+ T cells were enriched through magnetic negative selection, after which naive cells were positively selected on CD45RA and the remaining negative fraction served as the memory subset. Blood was obtained by leukapheresis, after which PBMCs were separated by Ficoll-Histopaque density gradient centrifugation and cryopreserved in liquid nitrogen vapor phase. Analytical flow cytometry was used to check the purity and quantity of every magnetically sorted T cell population. Genomic DNA was isolated from every sorted fraction and measured by UV absorbance on a Nanodrop 2000c. The investigation overall reported the following: Pairwise subsampling led to the expectation that sequencing depth would affect the degree of clonotype sharing among donors. Higher generation probabilities were observed for clonotypes shared by all four sorted-subset donors than for non-shared clonotypes. Sharing across a few donors was observed for around 5% of naive CD4, 3% to 3.5% of naive CD8, 2% to 2.5% of memory CD4, and about 0.4% of memory CD8 clonotypes. Even with the large sequencing depth, rarefaction of the sorted-subset datasets indicated that sequencing was incomplete. Naive subsets generally had larger estimated clonotype richness than memory subsets. Because the study included only a small number of donors, the genetic and exposure-history diversity represented was limited. Sampling was limited to blood, and TCR repertoires in tissue likely differ from TCR repertoires in blood.

The specimen was naive CD4+ T cells sorted from blood. The sample's cell subset or site label is to be understood as: CD45RA+ positively selected. This receptor was obtained from a man younger than 35 in good health.

The bases read TGTGCCAGCAGCTTAGGAGTAGCTAACTATGGCTACACCTTC. Its protein reads: CASSLGVANYGYTF. The rearrangement joined TRBV7-8 to TRBJ1-2, with no confidently assigned D gene. In the germline V gene, CDR1 corresponds to SGHVS and CDR2 to FQNEAQ. A distance of 6 bases separates the germline ends of V and J, which lose 1 base and 0 bases respectively. The CDR3 covers 14 residues, taking in both the cysteine and the phenylalanine. Left in the record is the CDR3 DNA by itself, 42 bases read in frame from the first base.